The next 16 T cell receptor beta chains were all read from a single sample in a study of T-cell memory formation after mild COVID-19. TCRdb reprocessed the 5' RACE reads via MiXCR and lists one record per CDR3 protein. The table has 35,000 to 50,000 distinct CDR3 sequences, 8.5% to 10% seen once. The source material was PBMCs or a T cell subset sorted from them (not recorded which). The receptor source for this set is an adult woman who had mild COVID-19 (a few samples of this study predate the infection). Cell type and time point are not known.

This clonotype was recorded a few times. The V gene is TRBV19, the J gene TRBJ2-3, with TRBD2 matching over 12 bases. Trimming at V came to 5 bases and at J to 4 bases, leaving 10 bases not matched to a gene. The CDR3 has 17 amino acids. Germline-derived CDR1 and CDR2 are LNHDA and SQIVND (reference sequence). CDR3 residues: CASSPRTSGNLPDTQYF. The CDR3 bases are TGTGCCAGTAGTCCCCGGACTAGCGGGAACCTCCCAGATACGCAGTATTTT.

This clonotype was recorded at least ten times. This chain joins TRBV20-1 and TRBJ2-1; no definite D call. CDR3 length: 12 residues. The germline V gene has CDR1 DFQATT and CDR2 SNEGSKA (reference sequence). Trimming left V 3 bases short and J 4 bases short, with 7 bases between. DNA for the CDR3: TGCAGTGCTAGGCGGCAATACAATGAGCAGTTCTTC. This codes for CSARRQYNEQFF.

The chain uses TRBV5-5 and TRBJ1-2, with TRBD1 as a possible D gene (5 bases). The germline V gene has CDR1 SGHKS and CDR2 YYEKEE (reference sequence). The CDR3 covers 15 residues. The V end was cut by 7 bases, the J end by 3 bases, with 19 bases between. For the CDR3, the DNA is TGTGCCAGCGCCGAAGGGGACTCTACGGACTATGGCTACACCTTC. Translation gives CASAEGDSTDYGYTF.

The chain uses TRBV7-9 and TRBJ1-3; D may be TRBD1 (5 bases). Germline V CDR1 and CDR2: SEHNR, FQNEAQ (reference sequence). The V end was cut by 2 bases, the J end by 6 bases, with 17 bases between. The CDR3 runs 16 residues. CDR3 residues: CASSLSGVTLANTIYF. CDR3 nucleotide sequence: TGTGCCAGCAGCTTATCGGGGGTGACCCTCGCAAACACCATATATTTT.

This clonotype was found a few times. This chain uses TRBV29-1 with TRBJ1-1; 8 bases line up with TRBD1. Germline V lookup: CDR1 SQVTM, CDR2 ANQGSEA. J gave up 0 bases and V 5 bases, and 5 bases lay outside the gene matches. The CDR3 consists of 14 residues. CDR3 in DNA: TGCAGCGTTCAGGGGGCCGGAATGAACACTGAAGCTTTCTTT. Amino acid sequence: CSVQGAGMNTEAFF.

This clonotype appeared many times. The chain combines TRBV12-3 or TRBV12-4 with TRBJ1-1, with D perhaps TRBD1 (6 bases). This CDR3 has 14 residues. Trimming pared 3 bases from V and 1 base from J, leaving 9 bases between. The CDR3 sequence is CASSLRTANTEAFF. CDR3 sequence (DNA): TGTGCCAGCAGTTTGCGGACAGCGAACACTGAAGCTTTCTTT.

The chain combines TRBV12-3 or TRBV12-4 with TRBJ2-7; D perhaps matches TRBD2 (7 bases). Trimming removed 3 bases at V and 5 bases at J, with 17 bases between. This CDR3 has 15 residues. CDR3 sequence: CASSLMGGPFDEQYF. The CDR3 nucleotides read TGTGCCAGCAGTTTGATGGGGGGGCCCTTCGACGAGCAGTACTTC.

This clonotype was seen a few times. This chain links TRBV3-1 with TRBJ1-1; TRBD1 might be the D (6 bases). The CDR3 extends over 15 amino acids. Between the trimmed V and J ends, which lost 4 bases and 4 bases, there was a span of 16 bases. Germline V gene lookup returns CDR1 LGHDT and CDR2 YNNKEL (reference sequence). The CDR3 bases are TGTGCCAGCAGCCCCTTGGACAGTCCTATCACTGAAGCTTTCTTT. Its translation is CASSPLDSPITEAFF.

Written as DNA, the CDR3 is TGTGCCAGCCTAAGGGACGTGAGTCAGCCCCAGCATTTT. Protein product: CASLRDVSQPQHF. The gene calls are TRBV6-1 and TRBJ1-5; a weak D match, TRBD1 (5 bases). Trimming stripped 8 bases from V and 6 bases from J, with 14 bases between. The CDR3 is 13 amino acids. Germline CDR1 and CDR2: MNHNS and SASEGT.

The J gene is TRBJ1-1, the V gene TRBV4-2, with D perhaps matching TRBD1 (5 bases). Germline lookup yields CDR1 LGHNA and CDR2 YNFKEQ. The V end was cut by 4 bases, the J end by 2 bases, with 14 bases between. The length of the CDR3 is 15 residues. This CDR3 is CASSPTTAPNTEAFF. Here the CDR3 DNA reads TGTGCCAGCAGCCCCACGACAGCCCCAAACACTGAAGCTTTCTTT.

Ten or more counts support this clonotype. The chain has TRBV12-3 or TRBV12-4 and TRBJ2-6; 10 positions match TRBD1. CDR3 length equals 20 residues. J was trimmed by 2 bases and V by 4 bases; bases with no gene match: 14. The CDR3 is CASSYVPRDRGSAGANVLTF. The DNA of the CDR3 is TGTGCCAGCAGTTACGTACCCCGGGACAGGGGCTCCGCTGGGGCCAACGTCCTGACTTTC.

J is TRBJ1-4 and V is TRBV12-3 or TRBV12-4; no reliable D call. There are 11 residues in the CDR3. Trimming shortened V by 3 bases and J by 7 bases, and 3 bases separated the two germline ends. CDR3 sequence reads: CASSLTEKLFF. The CDR3 DNA follows: TGTGCCAGCAGTTTGACTGAAAAACTGTTTTTT.

This clonotype was counted between two and nine times. V gene TRBV4-2 combines with J gene TRBJ1-5; no firm D call. The CDR3 spans 15 residues. Germline-derived CDR1 and CDR2 are LGHNA and YNFKEQ. Trimming took 0 bases from V and 0 from J, leaving 6 bases between them. As DNA, the CDR3 is TGTGCCAGCAGCCAAGATCGCAGTAGCAATCAGCCCCAGCATTTT. Its protein product is CASSQDRSSNQPQHF.

This clonotype was counted ten times or more. V is TRBV29-1 and J is TRBJ2-7, with 7 bases lining up with TRBD2. V lost 1 base, J lost 3 bases, and 6 bases stayed unmatched. Germline V gene lookup returns CDR1 SQVTM and CDR2 ANQGSEA. This CDR3 spans 14 amino acids. CDR3 protein: CSVEGEGLGYEQYF. The CDR3 nucleotides read TGCAGCGTTGAAGGGGAGGGGTTAGGCTACGAGCAGTACTTC.

This clonotype was counted many times. The gene calls are TRBV4-1 and TRBJ2-1, with 8 nucleotides matching TRBD2. Germline V CDR1 and CDR2: MGHRA, YSYEKL. V was pared by 0 bases and J by 5 bases, with 6 bases of the junction left unmatched. This CDR3 contains 16 residues. CDR3 nucleotide sequence: TGCGCCAGCAGCCAAGATCTAACTAGCGGAAACAATGAGCAGTTCTTC. It encodes CASSQDLTSGNNEQFF.

This clonotype was seen many times. The CDR3 spells CASSQRGQNTGELFF. CDR3 coding DNA: TGTGCCAGCAGCCAACGTGGACAGAACACCGGGGAGCTGTTTTTT. The chain has TRBV3-1 and TRBJ2-2, with D maybe TRBD1 (5 bases). Germline values: CDR1 LGHDT, CDR2 YNNKEL (reference sequence). This CDR3 contains 15 residues. Trimming left V 2 bases short and J 1 base short, with 8 bases between.